The T cell receptor (beta chain) described here comes from a study of blood T cell repertoires in COVID-19. Study-wide context: Sites in the United States, Italy and Spain provided acute and convalescent COVID-19 samples. T cells, B-cell-depleted T cells, or PBMCs supplied cDNA or gDNA.

Participants, roughly 18 to 90 years old, spanned 25 or so US areas. The CDR3 is made up of 13 amino acids. Germline CDR1 is MRHNA and CDR2 is SNTAGT. V lost 6 bases, J lost 2 bases, and 8 bases lay in between. TCRdb's copy holds only in-frame clones and misses some; the assay was immunoSEQ multiplex PCR. The table has about 330,000 clones, more than 75% seen once. Sequencing was done on a sample of PBMCs or T cells enriched from blood (not recorded which). This chain links TRBV6-4 with TRBJ1-3; D is undetermined. The TCR originated in a woman in her 30s who had recovered from COVID-19. Written as DNA, the CDR3 is TGTGCCAGCAGCCCTACTCCTGGAAACACCATATATTTT. Its translation is CASSPTPGNTIYF.